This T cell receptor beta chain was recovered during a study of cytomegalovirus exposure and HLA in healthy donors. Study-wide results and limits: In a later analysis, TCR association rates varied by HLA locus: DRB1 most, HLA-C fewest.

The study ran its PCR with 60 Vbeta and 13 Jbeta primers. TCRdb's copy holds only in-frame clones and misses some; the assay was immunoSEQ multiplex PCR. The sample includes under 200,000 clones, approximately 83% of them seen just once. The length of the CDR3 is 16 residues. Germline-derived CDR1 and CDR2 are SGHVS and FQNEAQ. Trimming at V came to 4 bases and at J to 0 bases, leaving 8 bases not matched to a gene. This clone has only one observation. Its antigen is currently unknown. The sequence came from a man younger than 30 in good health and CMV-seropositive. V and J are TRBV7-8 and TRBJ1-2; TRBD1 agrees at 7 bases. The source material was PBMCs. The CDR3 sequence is CASSSPAGGTNYGYTF. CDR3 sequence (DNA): TGTGCCAGCAGCTCACCGGCAGGGGGGACTAACTATGGCTACACCTTC.